The clone carrying this T cell receptor beta chain has ten or more counts. Study processing details: A classifier of distant metastasis in papillary thyroid cancer was built from CDR3 differences (across clinicopathological groups). MiXCR was used by TCRdb to re-call the PCR reads. TCRdb's processing, not the study's, gives the V and J calls here. The sample includes over 10,000 clones, over 10% of them seen just once. This specimen belongs to a study of metastatic and nonmetastatic thyroid tumors. Across the study: It was across blood and tumor or nodule tissue from malignant and benign thyroid patients that repertoires were compared.

Among the patients, none had received any treatment before thyroid surgery. V lost 7 bases, J lost 0 bases, and 9 bases lay in between. There are 13 residues in the CDR3. Germline V gene sequence: CDR1 MDHEN, CDR2 SYDVKM. This sequence originates from a female donor with papillary thyroid cancer or a benign thyroid nodule (not recorded which). Some clones in this sample may be carry-over from other donors' samples. What was sequenced was blood. The genes are TRBV28 and TRBJ1-1; no firm D call. As DNA, the CDR3 is TGTGCCAGCACCCTCATAATGAACACTGAAGCTTTCTTT. Its translation: CASTLIMNTEAFF.